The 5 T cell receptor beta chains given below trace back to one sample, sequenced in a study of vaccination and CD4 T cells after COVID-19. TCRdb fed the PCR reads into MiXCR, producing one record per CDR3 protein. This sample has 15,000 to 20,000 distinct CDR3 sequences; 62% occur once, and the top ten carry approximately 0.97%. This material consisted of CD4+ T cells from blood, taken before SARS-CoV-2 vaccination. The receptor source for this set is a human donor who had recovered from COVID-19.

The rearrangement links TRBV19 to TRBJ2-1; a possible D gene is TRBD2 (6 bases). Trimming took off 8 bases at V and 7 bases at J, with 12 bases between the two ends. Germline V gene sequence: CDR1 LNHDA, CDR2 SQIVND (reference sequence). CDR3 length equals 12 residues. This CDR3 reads CASRGGWNEQFF. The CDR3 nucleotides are TGTGCCAGTCGTGGAGGGTGGAATGAGCAGTTCTTC.

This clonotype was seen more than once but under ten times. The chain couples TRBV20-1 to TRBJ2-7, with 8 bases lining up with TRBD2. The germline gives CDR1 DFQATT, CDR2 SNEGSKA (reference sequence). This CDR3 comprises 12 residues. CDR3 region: CAQRSGSYEQYF. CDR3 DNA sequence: TGCGCCCAGAGGAGCGGGAGCTACGAGCAGTACTTC.

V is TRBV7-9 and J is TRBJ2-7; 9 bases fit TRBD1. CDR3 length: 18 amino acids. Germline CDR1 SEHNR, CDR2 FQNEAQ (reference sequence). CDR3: CASLPGDRESSTTYEQYF. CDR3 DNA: TGTGCTTCCCTACCCGGGGACAGGGAAAGTTCTACCACCTACGAGCAGTACTTC. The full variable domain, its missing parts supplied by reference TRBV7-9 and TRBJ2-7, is DTGVSQNPRHKITKRGQNVTFRCDPISEHNRLYWYRQTLGQGPEFLTYFQNEAQLEKSRLLSDRFSAERPKGSFSTLEIQRTEQGDSAMYLCASLPGDRESSTTYEQYFGPGTRLTVT.

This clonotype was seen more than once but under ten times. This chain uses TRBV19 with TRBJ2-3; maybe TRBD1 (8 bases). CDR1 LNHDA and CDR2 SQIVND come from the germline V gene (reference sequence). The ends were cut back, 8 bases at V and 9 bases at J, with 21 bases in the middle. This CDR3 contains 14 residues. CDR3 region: CASGAGQVADTQYF. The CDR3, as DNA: TGTGCCAGTGGAGCGGGACAGGTTGCGGACACGCAGTATTTT.

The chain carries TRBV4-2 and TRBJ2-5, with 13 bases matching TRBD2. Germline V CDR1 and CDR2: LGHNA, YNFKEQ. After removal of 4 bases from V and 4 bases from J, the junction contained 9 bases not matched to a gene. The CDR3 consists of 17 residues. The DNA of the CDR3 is TGTGCCAGCAGCCGCCTACTAGCGGGAGGGCTAGGAGAGACCCAGTACTTC. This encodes CASSRLLAGGLGETQYF.